This T cell receptor beta chain is drawn from a study of blood T cell repertoires in COVID-19. Study as a whole: The United States, Italy and Spain provided the acute and convalescent COVID-19 samples. PBMCs, B-cell-depleted T cells, or T cells were the source of the cDNA or gDNA that made up the material.

Methods used by the authors: Nucleated cell number was recorded as an estimate derived from reference gene primer amplification. Some clones are missing from TCRdb's copy, which holds only in-frame ones; the method was immunoSEQ multiplex PCR. The V and J calls and clone size were taken over from that table, and D and trimming were inferred from the DNA. The sample includes roughly 190,000 clones, just under 85% of them seen just once. The CDR3 is made up of 16 amino acids. V shed 5 bases and J 8 bases; nucleotides not matched to a gene: 10. The germline V gene has CDR1 MGHDK and CDR2 SYGVNS. The table lists this clone with a few counts.

V and J are TRBV25-1 and TRBJ1-6; 9 bases fit TRBD1. This TCR was recovered from a woman in her 70s with active or convalescent COVID-19. Sequenced: peripheral blood. CDR3: CASSYQQGARDSPLHF. The CDR3 coding sequence is TGTGCCAGCAGTTACCAACAGGGGGCGCGTGATTCACCCCTCCACTTT. The full variable domain, rest sourced from reference TRBV25-1 and TRBJ1-6, is EADIYQTPRYLVIGTGKKITLECSQTMGHDKMYWYQQDPGMELHLIHYSYGVNSTEKGDLSSESTVSRIRTEHFPLTLESARPSHTSQYLCASSYQQGARDSPLHFGNGTRLTVT.